The TCR beta chain described here comes from a study of vaccination effects on CD4 cells after COVID-19. Following a roughly 11-day culture, CD4+ T cells were purified. The healthy vaccine recipients, who had no prior SARS-CoV-2 infection, showed negative nucleocapsid antibodies. Generated by immunoSEQ multiplex PCR, the TCRdb table keeps only in-frame clones and is missing some. The data show 50,000 or so clones, 50% to 80% seen once. This clone was seen only once. Its antigen is undetermined. The sequence derives from a human donor who received a COVID-19 vaccine. The source material was CD4+ T cells from PBMCs cultured without peptide, sampled before COVID-19 vaccination.

The CDR3 region has the DNA TGTGCCAGCAGTTTATCCCCAGCGATGAACACTGAAGCTTTCTTT. Translating gives CASSLSPAMNTEAFF. The gene calls are TRBV27 and TRBJ1-1; no definite D call. The V gene lost 0 bases and the J gene lost 0 bases, with 8 bases spanning the gap. The CDR3 extends over 15 amino acids. CDR1 is MNHEY, CDR2 SMNVEV, per germline (reference sequence).